Below, one T cell receptor (beta chain) is given with its context. What it binds is not known. This CDR3 is 13 amino acids long. V shed 9 bases, J shed 1 base, and the junction held 3 bases outside the gene matches. Germline loops: CDR1 SEHNR, CDR2 FQNEAQ (reference sequence). The record originates from a study of cytomegalovirus exposure and HLA in healthy donors. Notes on the study in general: Among the most significant clusters, several appeared linked to common viral pathogens in a later analysis. The presence/absence work took it that sequencing depth was about the same across donors.

13 Jbeta primers and 60 Vbeta primers were used for the PCR. How the authors handled the data: Later reanalysis found approximately 80 million unique TCR beta chains, approximately 11 million of them shared. Using immunoSEQ multiplex PCR, the repertoire was profiled, and TCRdb retains in-frame clones only, with some absent. For V, J and clone size, that table is used; D and trimming come from the DNA. Altogether 150,000 to 200,000 clones are present, 65% to 85% being singletons, with the ten largest covering about 3.8%. The clonotype was recovered from a man over 45 in good health and CMV-seronegative. The sample taken for sequencing was PBMCs. This chain connects TRBV7-9 to TRBJ2-5; 9 nucleotides align to TRBD2. The CDR3 DNA follows: TGTGCCAGTGCGGGGGGGCCCCAAGAGACCCAGTACTTC. It encodes CASAGGPQETQYF.